A selection of T cell receptor beta chains follows, all from one sample in a study of early T cells in non-severe SARS-CoV-2 infection. Each CDR3 protein is one row after TCRdb ran MiXCR on the 5' RACE reads. The sample comprises approximately 65,000 distinct CDR3 sequences, approximately 14% of which are singletons, and about an eighth rests with the top ten. Sequencing input: whole blood. These receptors were obtained from an adult who was a healthcare worker with PCR-confirmed SARS-CoV-2 infection or an uninfected control (not recorded which). Each CDR3 is given with its conserved first and last residue. The order of the fields is J gene, D gene, V gene, clone size, CDR3 protein, CDR3 DNA. The D gene is left open where the match is weak. Part of the rows lack a size; the others show once, few, many or a class for expanded clones.

>TRBJ2-4|-|TRBV6-5|-
CASSYSSIAKNIQYF
TGTGCCAGCAGTTACTCGTCTATAGCCAAAAACATTCAGTACTTC
>TRBJ2-5|-|TRBV14|many
CASSPTGDGTQYF
TGTGCCAGCAGCCCGACGGGGGACGGGACCCAGTACTTC
>TRBJ1-1|-|TRBV19|few
CASSISTVNTEAFF
TGTGCCAGTAGTATCTCGACGGTGAACACTGAAGCTTTCTTT
>TRBJ2-7|-|TRBV5-1|few
CASSLYGDSYEQYF
TGCGCCAGCAGCTTGTACGGTGATAGCTACGAGCAGTACTTC
>TRBJ2-3|-|TRBV29-1|many
CSVVTRTDTQYF
TGCAGCGTTGTGACCCGCACAGATACGCAGTATTTT
>TRBJ2-3|-|TRBV7-2|few
CASSLRIARVGDTQYF
TGTGCCAGCAGCTTACGGATAGCCAGGGTCGGAGATACGCAGTATTTT
>TRBJ2-7|TRBD2|TRBV5-1|-
CASSTRGDGYEQYF
TGCGCCAGCAGTACCCGGGGGGATGGTTACGAGCAGTACTTC
>TRBJ2-2|-|TRBV6-2/TRBV6-3|many
CASSTNTGELFF
TGTGCCAGCAGTACGAACACCGGGGAGCTGTTTTTT
>TRBJ2-2|-|TRBV9|few
CASSGSMNTGELFF
TGTGCCAGCAGCGGATCCATGAACACCGGGGAGCTGTTTTTT
>TRBJ2-1|-|TRBV6-6|-
CASSLTTTYNEQFF
TGTGCCAGCAGTTTGACTACCACCTACAATGAGCAGTTCTTC
>TRBJ1-1|-|TRBV6-6|-
CASSRTNTEAFF
TGTGCCAGCAGCCGGACGAACACTGAAGCTTTCTTT
>TRBJ2-7|-|TRBV7-9|-
CASVGNGVEQYF
TGTGCCAGCGTTGGCAATGGGGTCGAGCAGTACTTC
>TRBJ2-1|TRBD1|TRBV20-1|-
CSARLGQGGYNEQFF
TGCAGTGCTAGACTCGGACAGGGGGGCTACAATGAGCAGTTCTTC
>TRBJ2-7|TRBD1|TRBV20-1|many
CSAGTVLYEQYF
TGCAGTGCCGGGACAGTACTCTACGAGCAGTACTTC
>TRBJ1-6|-|TRBV7-2|-
CASSLQGSDNSPLHF
TGTGCCAGCAGTCTACAGGGATCGGATAATTCACCCCTCCACTTT
>TRBJ2-3|TRBD2|TRBV28|many
CASSLGTSGTTQYF
TGTGCCAGCAGTTTAGGGACTAGCGGAACTACGCAGTATTTT
>TRBJ2-4|TRBD2|TRBV20-1|few
CSAQYFPPLAGMLAKNIQYF
TGCAGTGCTCAATACTTCCCCCCTCTAGCGGGAATGCTAGCCAAAAACATTCAGTACTTC
>TRBJ1-1|TRBD1|TRBV4-1|-
CASSPAGTGGYTEAFF
TGCGCCAGCAGCCCTGCTGGGACAGGGGGATATACTGAAGCTTTCTTT
>TRBJ1-1|TRBD1|TRBV4-1|-
CASSQRRTGDLNTEAFF
TGCGCCAGCAGCCAGAGGAGGACAGGGGACCTGAACACTGAAGCTTTCTTT
>TRBJ1-1|-|TRBV28|many
CASSFLGLDTEAFF
TGTGCCAGCAGTTTTCTGGGGCTGGACACTGAAGCTTTCTTT
>TRBJ2-7|-|TRBV29-1|few
CSLNVGGEQYF
TGCAGCCTCAATGTTGGGGGCGAGCAGTACTTC
>TRBJ2-1|-|TRBV11-1|few
CASSLVLGRAVFF
TGTGCCAGCAGCTTAGTGTTAGGCAGGGCGGTGTTCTTC
>TRBJ1-2|-|TRBV18|many
CASSPTVDGYTF
TGTGCCAGCTCACCTACCGTGGATGGCTACACCTTC
>TRBJ1-5|-|TRBV3-1|-
CASSQDWGRGNQPQHF
TGTGCCAGCAGCCAAGATTGGGGTAGGGGCAATCAGCCCCAGCATTTT
>TRBJ1-2|TRBD1|TRBV29-1|-
CSVEHQGGYGYTF
TGCAGCGTTGAGCATCAGGGGGGATATGGCTACACCTTC
>TRBJ1-1|-|TRBV7-6|many
CASSPFINTEAFF
TGTGCCAGCAGCCCATTTATTAACACTGAAGCTTTCTTT
>TRBJ2-3|TRBD2|TRBV29-1|many
CSGVTSGATDTQYF
TGCAGCGGGGTGACTAGCGGGGCCACAGATACGCAGTATTTT
>TRBJ2-1|-|TRBV5-1|-
CASSLYTLSSSYNEQFF
TGCGCCAGCAGCCTATACACCCTATCTAGCTCCTACAATGAGCAGTTCTTC
>TRBJ1-3|-|TRBV6-6|-
CASSYSEGSGSTIYF
TGTGCCAGCAGTTATTCTGAGGGGTCTGGAAGCACCATATATTTT
>TRBJ1-1|-|TRBV12-5|many
CASGLMGTEAFF
TGTGCTAGTGGTTTGATGGGTACTGAAGCTTTCTTT
>TRBJ2-3|TRBD2|TRBV7-2|-
CASSLKGTSGGQPGDTQYF
TGTGCCAGCAGCTTAAAAGGGACTAGCGGGGGCCAACCGGGAGATACGCAGTATTTT
>TRBJ1-3|-|TRBV5-6|-
CASSLEAGPRNTIYF
TGTGCCAGCAGCTTGGAGGCAGGGCCAAGAAACACCATATATTTT